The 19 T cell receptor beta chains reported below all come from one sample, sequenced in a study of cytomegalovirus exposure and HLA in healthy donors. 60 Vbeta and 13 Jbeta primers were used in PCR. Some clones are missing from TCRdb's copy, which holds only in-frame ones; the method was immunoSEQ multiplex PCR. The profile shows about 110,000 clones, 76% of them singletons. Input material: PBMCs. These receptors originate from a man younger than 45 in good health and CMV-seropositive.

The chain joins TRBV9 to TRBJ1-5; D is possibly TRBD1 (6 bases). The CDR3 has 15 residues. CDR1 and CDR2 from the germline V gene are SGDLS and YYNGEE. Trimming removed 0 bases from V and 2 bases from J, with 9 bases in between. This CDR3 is CASSVGAGGNQPQHF. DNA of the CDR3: TGTGCCAGCAGCGTAGGAGCAGGGGGCAATCAGCCCCAGCATTTT.

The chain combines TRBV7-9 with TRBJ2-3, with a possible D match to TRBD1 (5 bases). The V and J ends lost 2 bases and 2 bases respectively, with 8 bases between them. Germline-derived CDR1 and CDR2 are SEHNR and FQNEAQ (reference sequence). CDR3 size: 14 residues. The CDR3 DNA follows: TGTGCCAGCAGCTTACTGGACACCACAGATACGCAGTATTTT. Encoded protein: CASSLLDTTDTQYF.

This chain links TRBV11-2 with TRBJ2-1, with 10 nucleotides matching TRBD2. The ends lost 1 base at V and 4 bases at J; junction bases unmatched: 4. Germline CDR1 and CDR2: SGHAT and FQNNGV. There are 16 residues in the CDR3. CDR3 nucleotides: TGTGCCAGCAGCTTAGCCTTAGCGGGGGGATACAATGAGCAGTTCTTC. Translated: CASSLALAGGYNEQFF. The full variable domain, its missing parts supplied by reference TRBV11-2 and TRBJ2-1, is EAGVAQSPRYKIIEKRQSVAFWCNPISGHATLYWYQQILGQGPKLLIQFQNNGVVDDSQLPKDRFSAERLKGVDSTLKIQPAKLEDSAVYLCASSLALAGGYNEQFFGPGTRLTVL.

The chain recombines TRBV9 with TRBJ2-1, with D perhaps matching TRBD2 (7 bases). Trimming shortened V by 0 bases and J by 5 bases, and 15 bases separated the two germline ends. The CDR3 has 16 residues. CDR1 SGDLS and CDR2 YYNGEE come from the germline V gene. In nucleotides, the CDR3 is TGTGCCAGCAGCGTAGGAGGAGGGGGGGTCGACAATGAGCAGTTCTTC. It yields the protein CASSVGGGGVDNEQFF.

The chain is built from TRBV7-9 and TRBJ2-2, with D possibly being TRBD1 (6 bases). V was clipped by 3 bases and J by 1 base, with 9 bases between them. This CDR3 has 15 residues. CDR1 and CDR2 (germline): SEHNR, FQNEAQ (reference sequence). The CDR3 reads CASSFGGQNTGELFF. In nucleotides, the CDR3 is TGTGCCAGCAGCTTTGGGGGCCAGAACACCGGGGAGCTGTTTTTT.

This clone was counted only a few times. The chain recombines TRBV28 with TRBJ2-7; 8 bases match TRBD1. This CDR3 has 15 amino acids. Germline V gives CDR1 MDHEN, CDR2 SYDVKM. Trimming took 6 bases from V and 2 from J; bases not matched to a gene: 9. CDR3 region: CASSTDRGPTYEQYF. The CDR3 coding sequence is TGTGCCAGCAGCACCGACAGGGGCCCAACCTACGAGCAGTACTTC.

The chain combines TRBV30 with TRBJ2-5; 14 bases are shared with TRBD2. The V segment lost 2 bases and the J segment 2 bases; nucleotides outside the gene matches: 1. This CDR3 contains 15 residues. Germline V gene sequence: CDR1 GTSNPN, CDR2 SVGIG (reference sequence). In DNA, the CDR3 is TGTGCCTGGAGTTGGACTAGCGGGGGGCAAGAGACCCAGTACTTC. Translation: CAWSWTSGGQETQYF.

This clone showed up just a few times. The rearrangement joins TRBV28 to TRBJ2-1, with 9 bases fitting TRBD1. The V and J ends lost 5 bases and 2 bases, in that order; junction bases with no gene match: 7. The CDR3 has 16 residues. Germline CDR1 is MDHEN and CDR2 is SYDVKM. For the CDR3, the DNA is TGTGCCAGCAGTCCACCGGGACAGGGTGCCTACAATGAGCAGTTCTTC. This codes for CASSPPGQGAYNEQFF. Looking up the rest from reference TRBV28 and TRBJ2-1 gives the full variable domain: DVKVTQSSRYLVKRTGEKVFLECVQDMDHENMFWYRQDPGLGLRLIYFSYDVKMKEKGDIPEGYSVSREKKERFSLILESASTNQTSMYLCASSPPGQGAYNEQFFGPGTRLTVL.

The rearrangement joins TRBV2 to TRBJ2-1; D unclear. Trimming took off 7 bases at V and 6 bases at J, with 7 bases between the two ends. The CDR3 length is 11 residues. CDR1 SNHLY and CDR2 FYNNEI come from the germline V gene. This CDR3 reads CASTLVNEQFF. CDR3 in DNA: TGTGCCAGCACTCTAGTCAATGAGCAGTTCTTC.

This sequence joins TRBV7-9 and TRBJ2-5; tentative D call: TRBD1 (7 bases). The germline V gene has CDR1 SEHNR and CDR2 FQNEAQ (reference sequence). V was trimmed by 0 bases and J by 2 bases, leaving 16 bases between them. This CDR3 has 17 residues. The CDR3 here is CASSLAGQGGIQETQYF. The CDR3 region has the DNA TGTGCCAGCAGCTTAGCAGGCCAGGGGGGAATACAAGAGACCCAGTACTTC.

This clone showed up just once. CDR3 sequence: CASIGGYNEQFF. DNA of the CDR3: TGTGCCAGCATAGGGGGCTACAATGAGCAGTTCTTC. The V and J genes are TRBV6-6 and TRBJ2-1; TRBD1 is a possible D gene (6 bases). The CDR3 spans 12 residues. Germline V gives CDR1 MNHNY, CDR2 SVGAGI (reference sequence). V lost 7 bases and J 3 bases, leaving 7 bases between the germline ends.

CDR3 protein: CASSLAPGYSNQPQHF. The CDR3 DNA is TGCGCCAGCAGCTTGGCCCCCGGGTATAGCAATCAGCCCCAGCATTTT. The chain has TRBV5-1 and TRBJ1-5; D unresolved. Germline lookup yields CDR1 SGHRS and CDR2 YFSETQ. CDR3 length equals 16 residues. Deletions cut 0 bases from V and 0 bases from J, with 10 bases between.

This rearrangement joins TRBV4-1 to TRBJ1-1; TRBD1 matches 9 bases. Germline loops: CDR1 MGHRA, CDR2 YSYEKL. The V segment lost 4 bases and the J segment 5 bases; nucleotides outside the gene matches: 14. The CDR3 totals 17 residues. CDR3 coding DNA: TGCGCCAGCAGCCTAGAACCGGGACAGGGTTATGGGACTGAAGCTTTCTTT. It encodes CASSLEPGQGYGTEAFF.

CDR3 sequence reads: CATSRSGGAGGMDTQYF. The CDR3 nucleotides are TGTGCCACCAGCAGATCCGGCGGGGCAGGGGGCATGGATACGCAGTATTTT. The chain employs TRBV15 and TRBJ2-3; 8 nucleotides align to TRBD1. The CDR3 consists of 17 residues. V gave up 2 bases and J gave up 6 bases; unmatched junction bases: 13. The germline V gene has CDR1 LNHNV and CDR2 YYDKDF (reference sequence).

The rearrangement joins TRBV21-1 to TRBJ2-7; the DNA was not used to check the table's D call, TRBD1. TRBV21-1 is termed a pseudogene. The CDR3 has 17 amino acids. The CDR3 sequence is CASSKSFGQGFSYEQYF. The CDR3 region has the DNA TGTGCCAGCAGCAAAAGTTTCGGGCAGGGGTTCTCCTACGAGCAGTACTTC.

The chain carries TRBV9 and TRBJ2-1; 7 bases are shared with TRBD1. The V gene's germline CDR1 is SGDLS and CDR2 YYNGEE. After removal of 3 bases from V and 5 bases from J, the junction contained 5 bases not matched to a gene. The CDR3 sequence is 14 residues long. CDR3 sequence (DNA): TGTGCCAGCAGCGAATATGGGACAGACAATGAGCAGTTCTTC. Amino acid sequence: CASSEYGTDNEQFF.

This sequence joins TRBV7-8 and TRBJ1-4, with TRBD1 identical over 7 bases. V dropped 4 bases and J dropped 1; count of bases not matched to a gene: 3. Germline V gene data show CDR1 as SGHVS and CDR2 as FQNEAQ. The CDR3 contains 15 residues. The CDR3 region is CASSSPGGTNEKLFF. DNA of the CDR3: TGTGCCAGCAGCTCTCCAGGGGGAACTAATGAAAAACTGTTTTTT.

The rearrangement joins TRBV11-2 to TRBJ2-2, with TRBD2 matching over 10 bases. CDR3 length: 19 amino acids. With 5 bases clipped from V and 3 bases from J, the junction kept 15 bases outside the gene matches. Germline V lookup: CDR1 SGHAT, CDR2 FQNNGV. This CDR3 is CASSPPIIAGGRDTGELFF. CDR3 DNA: TGTGCCAGCAGCCCTCCTATAATAGCGGGGGGTCGGGACACCGGGGAGCTGTTTTTT.

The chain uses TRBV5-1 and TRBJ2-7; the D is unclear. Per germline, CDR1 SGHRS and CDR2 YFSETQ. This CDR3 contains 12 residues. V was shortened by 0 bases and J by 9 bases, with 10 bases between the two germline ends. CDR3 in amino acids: CASSLESEVQYF. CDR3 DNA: TGCGCCAGCAGCTTGGAGAGTGAGGTGCAGTACTTC.